These T cell receptor beta chains were read from a single sample in a study of OX40 agonist ivuxolimab in advanced cancers. The repertoire was sequenced with immunoSEQ multiplex PCR; TCRdb's copy has only in-frame clones and lacks some. The profile shows about 11,000 clones, around 80% of them singletons. The sequences come from CD4+ or CD8+ T cells sorted from blood, collected in a trial of the OX40 agonist ivuxolimab. These receptor sequences come from an adult with an advanced solid tumor such as melanoma, head and neck, liver or kidney cancer. Both conserved end residues are trimmed from each CDR3. The order of the fields is clone size, V gene, CDR3 protein. Size values are once, few and many counts, or a class for expanded clones, and some rows have none.

.,TRBV7-9,ASSLFDRGSTEAF
.,TRBV30,AWRSRGGSYNEQF
.,TRBV27,ASRPTTYNEQF
.,TRBV6-4,ASTPYRGQSQPQH
.,TRBV19,ASRRGSGDEQF
.,TRBV11-2,ASSWLRAGIDSPLH
.,TRBV2,ASSLKAQHEQY
medium-sized,TRBV10-1,ASSDGWEQF
medium-sized,TRBV4-2,ASSQETSGGYEQY
.,TRBV19,ASSIAAGTMNEQY
once,TRBV11-3,ASSPAMGDYGYT
.,TRBV6-1,ASSEARIEGGELF
.,TRBV30,AWSTDRGYNEQF
.,TRBV5-1,ASSADGLAGDTDTQY
medium-sized,TRBV6-5,ASNRQGGNYGYT
.,TRBV27,ASSLSAYSNQPQH
.,TRBV9,ASSVGVVEEETQY
few,TRBV9,ASSVAYRGDIQY
.,TRBV6-1,ASSPGLPTYNEQF
.,TRBV6-6,ASSRPRDIQY
.,TRBV6-8,ASSYPLGSYEQY
.,TRBV7-3,ASRRTSDGADTQY
.,TRBV27,ASSGGTGGVGYT
.,TRBV19,ASSPDGPGADTQY
.,TRBV5-5,ASSSLEVGNEQF
once,TRBV10-3,AIREEPGSEQY
.,TRBV27,ASSSINEQY
.,TRBV7-3,ASSLTGTGRDEAF
.,TRBV5-1,ASSLEGLAGAYEQY
.,TRBV11-2,ASSLGVGDYEQY
.,TRBV2,ASRGNTEAF
once,TRBV5-6,ASSDLYEQY
once,TRBV7-6,ASSVERAIYNEQF
.,TRBV21-1,ASSKEGAGGCETQY
.,TRBV27,ASSSFVGLGEKLF
.,TRBV6-4,ASSPGTVDTGELF
.,TRBV9,ASSPSSEAF
few,TRBV5-4,ASSYASSYEQY
few,TRBV2,ASRHYPTDTQY
few,TRBV27,ASSLSYWAGGKLNTEAF
.,TRBV6-4,ASSDQPGTSYEQY
few,TRBV27,ASRGTSWSSYEQY
.,TRBV6-5,ASSYSSGGTDTQY
.,TRBV15,ATSSEGGRAYGYT
.,TRBV6-5,ASRESGGSSYEQY
.,TRBV2,ASSERQGAFNEQF
.,TRBV5-1,ASSLRPGQETEAF
.,TRBV19,ASSIQGNYGYT
.,TRBV5-6,ASSLAPDGGNQPQH
few,TRBV5-5,ASSWQGLEFAYNEQF
.,TRBV19,ASSISFGQGAYGYT
.,TRBV11-3,ASSLDRGGHYGYT
.,TRBV11-2,ASSLAYANPLDEQF
.,TRBV15,ATSWRGDLNEQF
.,TRBV27,ASNAGPYNEQF